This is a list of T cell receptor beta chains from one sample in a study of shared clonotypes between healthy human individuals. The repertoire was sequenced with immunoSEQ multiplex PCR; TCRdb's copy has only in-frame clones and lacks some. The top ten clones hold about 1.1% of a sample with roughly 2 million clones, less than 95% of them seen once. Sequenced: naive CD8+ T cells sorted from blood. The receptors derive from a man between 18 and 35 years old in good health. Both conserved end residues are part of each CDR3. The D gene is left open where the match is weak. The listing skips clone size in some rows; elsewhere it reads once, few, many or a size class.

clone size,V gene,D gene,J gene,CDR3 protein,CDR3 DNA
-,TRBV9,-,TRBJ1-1,CASSAEFRVTEAFF,TGTGCCAGCAGCGCGGAATTTAGGGTTACTGAAGCTTTCTTT
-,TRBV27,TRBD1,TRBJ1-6,CASSAGTGGYNSPLHF,TGTGCCAGCAGTGCCGGGACAGGGGGGTATAATTCACCCCTCCACTTT
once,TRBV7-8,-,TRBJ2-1,CASSLGAYNEQFF,TGTGCCAGCAGCTTAGGGGCGTACAATGAGCAGTTCTTC
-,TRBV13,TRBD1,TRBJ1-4,CASSLTGGGKEKLFF,TGTGCCAGCAGCCTGACAGGGGGTGGGAAAGAAAAACTGTTTTTT
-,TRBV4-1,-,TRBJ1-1,CASSQDNTLGNTEAFF,TGCGCCAGCAGCCAAGACAATACCCTGGGGAACACTGAAGCTTTCTTT
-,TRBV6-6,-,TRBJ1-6,CASSYRASSYNSPLHF,TGTGCCAGCAGTTACAGGGCTAGCTCCTATAATTCACCCCTCCACTTT
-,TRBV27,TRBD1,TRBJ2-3,CASSLSPGTGLHTQYF,TGTGCCAGCAGTTTAAGTCCCGGGACAGGGTTACATACGCAGTATTTT
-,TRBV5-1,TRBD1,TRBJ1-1,CASSLGTGAAEAFF,TGCGCCAGCAGCTTGGGGACAGGGGCTGCTGAAGCTTTCTTT
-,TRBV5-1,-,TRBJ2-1,CASSLEQGGNEQFF,TGCGCCAGCAGCTTGGAACAGGGAGGCAATGAGCAGTTCTTC
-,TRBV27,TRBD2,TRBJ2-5,CASSPGLAGETQYF,TGTGCCAGCAGTCCGGGACTAGCCGGAGAGACCCAGTACTTC
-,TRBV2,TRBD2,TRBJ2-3,CASSDPSGGLADTQYF,TGTGCCAGCAGTGATCCTAGCGGGGGGTTGGCAGATACGCAGTATTTT
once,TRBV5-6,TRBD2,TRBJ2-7,CASSFSGSGLAGVDEQYF,TGTGCCAGCAGCTTCTCCGGGAGTGGGCTAGCGGGAGTTGACGAGCAGTACTTC
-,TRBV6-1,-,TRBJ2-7,CASSDLNYEQYF,TGTGCCAGCAGTGACCTGAACTACGAGCAGTACTTC
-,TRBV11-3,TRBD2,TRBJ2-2,CASSPTGGDDTGELFF,TGTGCCAGCAGCCCAACCGGGGGGGACGACACCGGGGAGCTGTTTTTT
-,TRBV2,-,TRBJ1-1,CASSPTFGSGGTEAFF,TGTGCCAGCAGTCCAACGTTTGGATCGGGTGGAACTGAAGCTTTCTTT
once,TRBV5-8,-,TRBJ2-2,CASSLGAGITGELFF,TGTGCCAGCAGCTTGGGGGCAGGGATCACCGGGGAGCTGTTTTTT
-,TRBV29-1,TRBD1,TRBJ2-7,CSVGPTRTGVNYEQYF,TGCAGCGTTGGACCGACGAGGACAGGTGTAAACTACGAGCAGTACTTC
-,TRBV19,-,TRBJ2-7,CASSIESPSEQYF,TGTGCCAGTAGTATAGAAAGTCCAAGCGAGCAGTACTTC
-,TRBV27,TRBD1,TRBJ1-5,CASRDRVGNQPQHF,TGTGCCAGCCGGGACAGGGTGGGCAATCAGCCCCAGCATTTT
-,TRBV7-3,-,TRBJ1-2,CASSLTARGPPPGFGYTF,TGTGCCAGCAGCTTAACGGCCCGAGGACCCCCGCCCGGGTTTGGCTACACCTTC
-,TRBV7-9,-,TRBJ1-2,CASSQSTAANYGYTF,TGTGCCAGCAGCCAATCGACAGCAGCTAACTATGGCTACACCTTC
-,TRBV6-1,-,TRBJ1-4,CASSEPVTDADEKLFF,TGTGCCAGCAGTGAACCGGTGACCGATGCGGATGAAAAACTGTTTTTT
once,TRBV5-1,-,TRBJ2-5,CASRHTGTEVGTETQYF,TGCGCCAGCAGACACACCGGGACCGAAGTTGGTACGGAGACCCAGTACTTC
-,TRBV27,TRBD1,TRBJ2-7,CASSDPGGEYF,TGTGCCAGCAGTGACCCAGGGGGCGAGTACTTC
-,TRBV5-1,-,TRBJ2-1,CASSLYRVGYNEQFF,TGCGCCAGCAGCTTGTACAGGGTGGGCTACAATGAGCAGTTCTTC
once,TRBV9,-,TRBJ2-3,CASPTDTQYF,TGTGCCAGCCCAACCGATACGCAGTATTTT
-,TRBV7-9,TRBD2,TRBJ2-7,CASSLVAGGHYEQYF,TGTGCCAGCAGCTTAGTTGCGGGAGGCCACTACGAGCAGTACTTC
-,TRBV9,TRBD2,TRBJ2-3,CASSVAGGSTDTQYF,TGTGCCAGCAGCGTCGCGGGAGGGAGCACAGATACGCAGTATTTT
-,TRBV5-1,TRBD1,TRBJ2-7,CASSSGTGRGEQYF,TGCGCCAGCAGCTCCGGGACAGGGCGGGGGGAGCAGTACTTC
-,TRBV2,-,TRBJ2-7,CASSDAGRDEQYF,TGTGCCAGCAGTGATGCGGGCAGGGACGAGCAGTACTTC
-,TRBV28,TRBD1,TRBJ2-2,CASSFPLSPDRVNTGELFF,TGTGCCAGCAGTTTCCCATTATCCCCCGACAGGGTTAACACCGGGGAGCTGTTTTTT
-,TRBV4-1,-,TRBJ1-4,CASSQLGQFEKLFF,TGCGCCAGCAGCCAACTTGGACAGTTCGAAAAACTGTTTTTT
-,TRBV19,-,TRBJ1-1,CASTDTGTTEAFF,TGTGCCAGCACCGATACAGGGACCACTGAAGCTTTCTTT
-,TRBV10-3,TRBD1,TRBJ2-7,CAIGPGTGWLEQYF,TGTGCCATAGGACCAGGGACAGGGTGGCTCGAGCAGTACTTC
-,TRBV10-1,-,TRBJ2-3,CASSELGGADTQYF,TGCGCCAGCAGTGAGTTAGGTGGGGCAGATACGCAGTATTTT
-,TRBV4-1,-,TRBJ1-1,CASSQYVLGRTEAFF,TGCGCCAGCAGCCAATATGTGTTGGGACGGACCGAAGCTTTCTTT
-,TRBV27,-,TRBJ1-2,CASSFRTGTINYGYTF,TGTGCCAGCAGTTTCCGGACCGGGACCATTAACTATGGCTACACCTTC
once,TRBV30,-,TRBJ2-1,CAWSVRVRDSHNEQFF,TGTGCCTGGAGTGTAAGGGTACGAGACAGTCACAATGAGCAGTTCTTC
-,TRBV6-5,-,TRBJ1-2,CASSYSDSNYGYTF,TGTGCCAGCAGTTACTCGGACAGTAACTATGGCTACACCTTC
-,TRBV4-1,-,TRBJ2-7,CASSQEYGQGLYEQYF,TGCGCCAGCAGCCAAGAGTACGGGCAGGGGTTATACGAGCAGTACTTC
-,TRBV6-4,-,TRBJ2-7,CASRTKGGDLYEQYF,TGTGCCAGCAGGACGAAAGGAGGGGATCTATACGAGCAGTACTTC
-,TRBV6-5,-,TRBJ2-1,CASSYGAGNEQFF,TGTGCCAGCAGTTACGGTGCGGGGAATGAGCAGTTCTTC